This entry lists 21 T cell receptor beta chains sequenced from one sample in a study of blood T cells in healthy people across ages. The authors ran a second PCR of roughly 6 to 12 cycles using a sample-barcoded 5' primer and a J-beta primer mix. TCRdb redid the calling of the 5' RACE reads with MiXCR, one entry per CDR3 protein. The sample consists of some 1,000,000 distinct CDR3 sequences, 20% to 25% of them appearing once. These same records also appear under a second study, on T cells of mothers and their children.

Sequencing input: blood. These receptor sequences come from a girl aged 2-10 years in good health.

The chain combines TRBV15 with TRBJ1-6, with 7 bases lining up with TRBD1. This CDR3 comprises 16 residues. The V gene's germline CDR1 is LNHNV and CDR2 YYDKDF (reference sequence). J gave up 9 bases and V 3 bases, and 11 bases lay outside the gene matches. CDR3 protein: CATSSLIWDSSSPLHF. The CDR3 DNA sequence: TGTGCCACCAGCAGCCTGATATGGGACAGCAGTTCACCCCTCCACTTT.

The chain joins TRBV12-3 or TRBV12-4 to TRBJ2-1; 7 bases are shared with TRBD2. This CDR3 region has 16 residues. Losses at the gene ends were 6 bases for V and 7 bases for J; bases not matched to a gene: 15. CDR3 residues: CASSPIGAAGVNEQFF. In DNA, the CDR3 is TGTGCCAGCAGCCCTATCGGAGCGGCGGGGGTGAATGAGCAGTTCTTC.

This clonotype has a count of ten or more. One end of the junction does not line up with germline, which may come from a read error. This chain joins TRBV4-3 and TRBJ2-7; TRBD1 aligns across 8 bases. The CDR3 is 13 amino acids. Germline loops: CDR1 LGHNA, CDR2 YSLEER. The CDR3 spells CASSQDRAYEQYF. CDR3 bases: TGTGCCAGCAGCCAGGACAGGGCCTACGAGCAGTACTTC.

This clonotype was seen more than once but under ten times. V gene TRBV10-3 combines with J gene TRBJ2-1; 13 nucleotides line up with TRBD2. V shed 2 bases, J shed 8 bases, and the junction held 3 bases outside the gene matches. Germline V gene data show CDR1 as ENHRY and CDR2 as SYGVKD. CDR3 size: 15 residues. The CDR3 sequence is CAISETSGRVDEQFF. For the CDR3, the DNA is TGTGCCATCAGTGAGACTAGCGGGAGGGTGGATGAGCAGTTCTTC.

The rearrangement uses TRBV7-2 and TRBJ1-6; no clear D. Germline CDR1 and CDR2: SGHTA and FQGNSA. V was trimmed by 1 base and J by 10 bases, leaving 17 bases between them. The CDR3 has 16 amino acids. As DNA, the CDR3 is TGTGCCAGCAGCTTAGTTCCGGCGGAGGAGAACTCACCCCTCCACTTT. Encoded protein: CASSLVPAEENSPLHF.

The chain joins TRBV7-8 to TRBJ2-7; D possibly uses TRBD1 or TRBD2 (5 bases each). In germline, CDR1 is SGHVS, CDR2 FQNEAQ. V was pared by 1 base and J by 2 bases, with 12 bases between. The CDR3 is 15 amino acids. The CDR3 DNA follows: TGTGCCAGCAGCTTAGAACGAGGGGTGCCCTACGAGCAGTACTTC. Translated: CASSLERGVPYEQYF.

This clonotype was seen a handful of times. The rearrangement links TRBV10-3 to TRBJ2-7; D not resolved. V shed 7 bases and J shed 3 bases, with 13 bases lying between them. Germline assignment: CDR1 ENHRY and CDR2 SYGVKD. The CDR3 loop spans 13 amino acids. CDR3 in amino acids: CAIKRHSDYEQYF. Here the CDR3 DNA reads TGTGCCATCAAGAGGCACTCCGACTACGAGCAGTACTTC.

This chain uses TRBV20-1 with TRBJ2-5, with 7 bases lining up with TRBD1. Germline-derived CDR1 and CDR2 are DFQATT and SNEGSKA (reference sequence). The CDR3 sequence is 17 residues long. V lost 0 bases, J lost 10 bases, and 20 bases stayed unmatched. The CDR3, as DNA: TGCAGTGCTAGAGACTTTGCTGAGGGGGACAGTCGATCGCGCCAGTACTTC. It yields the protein CSARDFAEGDSRSRQYF.

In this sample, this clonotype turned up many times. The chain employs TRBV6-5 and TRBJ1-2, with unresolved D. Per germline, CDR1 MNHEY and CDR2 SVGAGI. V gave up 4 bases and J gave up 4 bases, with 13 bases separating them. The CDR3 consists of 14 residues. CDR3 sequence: CASSSAGDVYGYTF. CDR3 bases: TGTGCCAGCAGTTCGGCAGGAGACGTCTATGGCTACACCTTC.

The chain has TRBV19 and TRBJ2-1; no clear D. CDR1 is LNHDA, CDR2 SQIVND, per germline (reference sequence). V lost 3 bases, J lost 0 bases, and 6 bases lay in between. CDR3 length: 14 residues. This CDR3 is CASSMGNSYNEQFF. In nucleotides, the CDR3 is TGTGCCAGTAGTATGGGCAACTCCTACAATGAGCAGTTCTTC.

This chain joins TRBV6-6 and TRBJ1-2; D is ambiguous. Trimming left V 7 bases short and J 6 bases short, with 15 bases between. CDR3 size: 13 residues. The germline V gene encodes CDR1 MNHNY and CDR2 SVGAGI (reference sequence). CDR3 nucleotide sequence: TGTGCCAGCATTCCGGGGTCTCAGAATGGCTACACCTTC. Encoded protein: CASIPGSQNGYTF.

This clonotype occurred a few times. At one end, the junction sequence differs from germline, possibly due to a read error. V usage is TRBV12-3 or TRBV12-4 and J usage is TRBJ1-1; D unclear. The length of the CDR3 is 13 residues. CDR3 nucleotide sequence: TGTGCCAGCACGATTTGGACGGGCACTGGAGCTTTCTTT. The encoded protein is CASTIWTGTGAFF.

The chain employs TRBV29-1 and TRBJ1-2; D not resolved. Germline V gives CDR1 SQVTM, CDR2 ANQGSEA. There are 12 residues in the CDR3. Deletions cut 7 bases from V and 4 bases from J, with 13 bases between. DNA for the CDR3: TGCAGCGCCCTTGGGCCTGGCTATGGCTACACCTTC. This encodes CSALGPGYGYTF.

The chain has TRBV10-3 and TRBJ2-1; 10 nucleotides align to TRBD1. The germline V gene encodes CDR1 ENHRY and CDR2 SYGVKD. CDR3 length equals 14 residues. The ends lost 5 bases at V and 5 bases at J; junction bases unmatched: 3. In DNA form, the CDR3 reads TGTGCCATCAGTACGGGACAGGGGCACAATGAGCAGTTCTTC. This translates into CAISTGQGHNEQFF.

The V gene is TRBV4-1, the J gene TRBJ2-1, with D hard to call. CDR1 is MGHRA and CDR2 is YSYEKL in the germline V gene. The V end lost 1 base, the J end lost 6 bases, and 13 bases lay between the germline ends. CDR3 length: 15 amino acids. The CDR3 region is CASSQALGLLNEQFF. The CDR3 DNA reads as TGCGCCAGCAGCCAAGCCCTGGGTCTCCTCAATGAGCAGTTCTTC.

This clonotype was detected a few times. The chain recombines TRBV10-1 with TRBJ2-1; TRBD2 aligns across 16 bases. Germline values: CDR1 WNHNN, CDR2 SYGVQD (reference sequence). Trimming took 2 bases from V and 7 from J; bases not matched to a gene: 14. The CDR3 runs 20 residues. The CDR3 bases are TGCGCCAGCAGTGAGGAACCGGGACTAGCGGGAGGGACGCCTGGGAATGAGCAGTTCTTC. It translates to CASSEEPGLAGGTPGNEQFF.

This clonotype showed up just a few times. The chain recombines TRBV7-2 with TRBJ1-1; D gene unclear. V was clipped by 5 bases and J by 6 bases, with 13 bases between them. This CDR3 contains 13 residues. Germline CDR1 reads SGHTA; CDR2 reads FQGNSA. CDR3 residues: CASSAVWEAEAFF. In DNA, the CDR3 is TGTGCCAGCAGCGCCGTGTGGGAAGCTGAAGCTTTCTTT.

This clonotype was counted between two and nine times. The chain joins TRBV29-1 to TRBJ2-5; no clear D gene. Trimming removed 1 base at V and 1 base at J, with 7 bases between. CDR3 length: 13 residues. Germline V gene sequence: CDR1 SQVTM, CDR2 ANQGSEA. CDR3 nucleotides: TGCAGCGTTGAAGCGTGGATCCAAGAGACCCAGTACTTC. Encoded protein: CSVEAWIQETQYF.

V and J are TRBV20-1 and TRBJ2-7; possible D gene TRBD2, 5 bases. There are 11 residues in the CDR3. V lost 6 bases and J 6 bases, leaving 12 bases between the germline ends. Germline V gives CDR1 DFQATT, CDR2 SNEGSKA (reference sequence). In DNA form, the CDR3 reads TGCAGTGCCAGCGGAAGCCCCGAGCAGTACTTC. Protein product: CSASGSPEQYF.

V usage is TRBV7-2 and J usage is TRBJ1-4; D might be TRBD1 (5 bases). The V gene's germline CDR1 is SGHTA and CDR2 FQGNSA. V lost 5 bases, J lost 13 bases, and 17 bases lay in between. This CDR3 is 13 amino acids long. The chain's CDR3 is CASSSSGFTGLFF. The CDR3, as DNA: TGTGCCAGCAGCAGTTCAGGGTTTACTGGACTGTTTTTT.

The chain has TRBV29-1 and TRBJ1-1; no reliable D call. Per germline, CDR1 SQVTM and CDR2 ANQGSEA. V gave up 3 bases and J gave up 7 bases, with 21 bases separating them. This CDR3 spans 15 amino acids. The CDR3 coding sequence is TGCAGCGTTGAGGCTCTCTGGAGCGGGTCCGGTGAAGCTTTCTTT. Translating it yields CSVEALWSGSGEAFF.